This T cell receptor (beta chain) was captured by sequencing in a study of cytomegalovirus exposure and HLA in healthy donors. Each donor was healthy, and each was a bone marrow donor. 13 Jbeta primers and 60 Vbeta primers were used for the PCR. Produced via immunoSEQ multiplex PCR; TCRdb's table is partial and in-frame only. The table lists fewer than 200,000 clones. The CDR3 sequence is 14 residues long. V lost 0 bases and J 0 bases, leaving 6 bases between the germline ends. In germline, CDR1 is LGHNA, CDR2 YSLEER. This rearrangement joins TRBV4-3 to TRBJ2-7; D gene unclear. The sequence derives from a woman aged 60 to 75 in good health and CMV-seronegative. The sample consisted of PBMCs. The CDR3 is CASSQEQSSYEQYF. In nucleotides, the CDR3 is TGCGCCAGCAGCCAAGAACAGAGCTCCTACGAGCAGTACTTC.